This T cell receptor (beta chain) was sequenced for a study of technical replicates of blood from a handful of donors. Per germline, CDR1 SEHNR and CDR2 FQNEAQ (reference sequence). The CDR3 covers 16 residues. V gave up 0 bases and J gave up 3 bases; unmatched junction bases: 8. Libraries were prepared by immunoSEQ multiplex PCR; TCRdb keeps only in-frame clonotypes and omits some of them. Found here are around 15,000 clones, over 70% of them singletons; the top ten hold around 13%. The clonotype comes from a human donor in good health. The gene calls are TRBV7-9 and TRBJ2-7; 7 bases are shared with TRBD2. Input material: PBMCs. As DNA, the CDR3 is TGTGCCAGCAGCTTAGCCGGGGGGAGGACCCTCTACGAGCAGTACTTC. It yields the protein CASSLAGGRTLYEQYF.